This TCR beta chain came from a study of blood T cell repertoires in COVID-19. Using immunoSEQ multiplex PCR, the repertoire was profiled, and TCRdb retains in-frame clones only, with some absent. The sample holds more than 85,000 clones, more than 75% seen once. The TCR originated in a human donor in a cohort sampled during active COVID-19. Sequenced: peripheral blood.

CDR3: CASSWDRNNEQFF. CDR3 nucleotides: TGTGCCAGCAGCTGGGACAGGAATAATGAGCAGTTCTTC. This sequence joins TRBV7-6 and TRBJ2-1; TRBD1 aligns across 8 bases. With V trimmed by 4 bases and J by 7 bases, 3 bases remained unmatched. Germline values: CDR1 SGHVS, CDR2 FNYEAQ. The CDR3 runs to 13 residues.